The 8 T cell receptor beta chains given below trace back to one sample, sequenced in a study of cytomegalovirus exposure and HLA in healthy donors. The data were produced by immunoSEQ multiplex PCR, yet TCRdb's version contains in-frame clones alone and is incomplete. In the table there are approximately 260,000 clones, approximately 86% of which are singletons. What was sequenced was PBMCs. The receptors shown here come from a woman younger than 30 in good health and CMV-seronegative.

This chain connects TRBV4-1 to TRBJ2-2; D possibly corresponds to TRBD1 (6 bases). The germline V gene has CDR1 MGHRA and CDR2 YSYEKL. CDR3 length equals 16 residues. Trimming took 4 bases from V and 7 from J, leaving 19 bases between them. The CDR3 here is CASSLRIQGLDGELFF. The CDR3, as DNA: TGCGCCAGCAGCCTACGGATACAGGGATTAGACGGGGAGCTGTTTTTT.

The table lists this clone with a few counts. V and J are TRBV5-4 and TRBJ1-2; D unresolved. The germline gives CDR1 SGHNT, CDR2 YYREEE (reference sequence). Trimming left V 5 bases short and J 5 bases short, with 16 bases between. This CDR3 region has 14 residues. CDR3 residues: CASSTGRRTYGYTF. In DNA form, the CDR3 reads TGTGCCAGCAGTACCGGGCGGCGGACTTATGGCTACACCTTC.

V gene TRBV11-2 combines with J gene TRBJ1-6, with D perhaps matching TRBD1 (5 bases). The CDR3 loop spans 15 amino acids. Germline V gives CDR1 SGHAT, CDR2 FQNNGV. Trimming removed 5 bases from V and 1 base from J, with 9 bases in between. CDR3 bases: TGTGCCAGCAGCGCGTCAGGGTCCTATAATTCACCCCTCCACTTT. Its translation is CASSASGSYNSPLHF.

V gene TRBV6-1 combines with J gene TRBJ2-7; the D gene is possibly TRBD2 (6 bases). Deletions cut 4 bases from V and 6 bases from J, with 16 bases between. The length of the CDR3 is 14 residues. The germline V gene has CDR1 MNHNS and CDR2 SASEGT. In nucleotides, the CDR3 is TGTGCCAGCAGTGTAGAGGCGGGGCGGTTCGAGCAGTACTTC. Translation gives CASSVEAGRFEQYF.

The V and J genes are TRBV7-6 and TRBJ1-2; D possibly corresponds to TRBD1 (6 bases). Trimming removed 4 bases from V and 5 bases from J, with 8 bases in between. Germline assignment: CDR1 SGHVS and CDR2 FNYEAQ. The CDR3 is 12 residues long. The CDR3 DNA reads TGTGCCAGCAGCTCAGGGGCATATGGCTACACCTTC. It is translated as CASSSGAYGYTF.

This clone was recorded only once. V and J are TRBV30 and TRBJ1-6; 7 bases agree with TRBD1. Germline V gene lookup returns CDR1 GTSNPN and CDR2 SVGIG (reference sequence). This CDR3 region has 15 residues. V trimming: 6 bases; J trimming: 8 bases; junction bases outside the gene matches: 13. The CDR3 here is CACLPGVGGYSPLHF. CDR3 DNA: TGTGCCTGCCTCCCCGGGGTAGGGGGCTATTCACCCCTCCACTTT.

V gene TRBV27 combines with J gene TRBJ2-1; 7 bases are a match to TRBD2. With V trimmed by 2 bases and J by 5 bases, 0 bases remained unmatched. Germline lookup yields CDR1 MNHEY and CDR2 SMNVEV (reference sequence). This CDR3 region has 13 residues. The CDR3, as DNA: TGTGCCAGCAGTTTAGCGGGAGACAATGAGCAGTTCTTC. Protein sequence: CASSLAGDNEQFF.

The chain has TRBV28 and TRBJ2-7; D is unresolved. CDR1 MDHEN and CDR2 SYDVKM come from the germline V gene. This CDR3 contains 14 residues. Trimming removed 5 bases at V and 0 bases at J, with 11 bases between. The CDR3 region is CASSPNLSSYEQYF. CDR3 in DNA: TGTGCCAGCAGTCCTAACTTGAGCTCCTACGAGCAGTACTTC.